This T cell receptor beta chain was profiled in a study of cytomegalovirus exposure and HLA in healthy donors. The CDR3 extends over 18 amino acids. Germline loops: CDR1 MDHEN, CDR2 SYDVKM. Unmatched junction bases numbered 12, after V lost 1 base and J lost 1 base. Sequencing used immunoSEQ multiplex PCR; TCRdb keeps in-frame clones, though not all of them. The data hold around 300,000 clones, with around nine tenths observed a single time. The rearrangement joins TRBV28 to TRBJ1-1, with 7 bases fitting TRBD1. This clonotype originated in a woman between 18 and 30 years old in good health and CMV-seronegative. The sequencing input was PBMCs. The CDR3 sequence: CASSLSSSGQSENTEAFF. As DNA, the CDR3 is TGTGCCAGCAGTTTATCCAGCTCGGGACAGTCCGAGAACACTGAAGCTTTCTTT.